This is a list of T cell receptor beta chains from one sample in a study of blood T cell repertoires in COVID-19. The protocol was immunoSEQ multiplex PCR, while the TCRdb copy is restricted to in-frame clones and leaves out a portion. This sample carries some 26,000 clones, roughly 89% of them seen once, and the ten largest clones take less than 20%. The sequencing input was peripheral blood. The receptors were sampled from a human donor in a cohort sampled during active COVID-19. Both conserved end residues are part of each CDR3. The D gene is left open where the match is weak. Some rows mark clone size as missing; the rest say once, few, many or name a class of expanded clone.

16,TRBJ2-5,NA,NA,TRBV5-4,CASSLGTGSGRKTQYF,TGTGCCAGCAGCTTGGGTACAGGGTCGGGGAGAAAGACCCAGTACTTC
12,TRBJ2-5,NA,NA,TRBV20-1,CSASAGKETQYF,TGCAGTGCTAGTGCAGGGAAGGAGACCCAGTACTTC
15,TRBJ2-1,NA,TRBD1,TRBV24-1,CATSDFRQGAGEQFF,TGTGCCACCAGTGATTTTCGACAGGGGGCCGGTGAGCAGTTCTTC
12,TRBJ1-2,NA,TRBD1,TRBV12-5,CASGRTGAGYTF,TGTGCTAGTGGACGGACAGGGGCTGGCTACACCTTC
14,TRBJ2-3,NA,NA,TRBV7-3,CASSPSGSTDTQYF,TGTGCCAGCAGCCCCAGCGGGAGCACAGATACGCAGTATTTT
16,TRBJ2-3,NA,TRBD2,TRBV5-1,CASSFGLAGITDTQYF,TGCGCCAGCAGTTTTGGACTAGCGGGAATCACAGATACGCAGTATTTT
17,TRBJ2-1,NA,TRBD2,TRBV11-3,CASSSPSGTPGGGEQFF,TGTGCCAGCAGCTCCCCTAGCGGGACCCCGGGAGGCGGGGAGCAGTTCTTC
11,TRBJ2-5,NA,NA,TRBV20-1,CSARQQETQYF,TGCAGTGCTCGACAGCAAGAGACCCAGTACTTC
12,TRBJ1-2,NA,NA,TRBV27,CASSFTGYGYTF,TGTGCCAGCAGTTTTACAGGGTATGGCTACACCTTC
16,TRBJ2-7,NA,TRBD1,TRBV9,CASSVAPGQGSYEQYF,TGTGCCAGCAGCGTAGCCCCGGGACAGGGCTCCTACGAGCAGTACTTC
14,TRBJ1-1,NA,TRBD1,TRBV11-2,CASSLDRDRAEAFF,TGTGCCAGCAGCTTAGATAGGGACAGGGCTGAAGCTTTCTTT
16,TRBJ1-4,NA,NA,TRBV19,CASSITPTGSNEKLFF,TGTGCCAGTAGTATTACCCCGACTGGGTCTAATGAAAAACTGTTTTTT
16,TRBJ2-2,NA,TRBD1,TRBV2,CASREAGTGYTGELFF,TGTGCCAGCAGGGAGGCCGGGACAGGGTACACCGGGGAGCTGTTTTTT
15,TRBJ1-2,NA,TRBD1,TRBV9,CASSPWDSQNYGYTF,TGTGCCAGCAGCCCCTGGGACAGCCAAAACTATGGCTACACCTTC
15,TRBJ2-7,NA,NA,TRBV20-1,CSASGGTGSRYEQYF,TGCAGTGCTAGTGGGGGCACAGGGAGTCGGTACGAGCAGTACTTC
14,TRBJ2-2,large,NA,TRBV5-6,CASSLVQATGELFF,TGTGCCAGCAGCTTGGTACAGGCCACCGGGGAGCTGTTTTTT
16,TRBJ2-7,NA,TRBD2,TRBV13,CASSSSGTSGSYEQYF,TGTGCCAGCAGCTCCTCCGGGACTAGCGGGAGTTACGAGCAGTACTTC
15,TRBJ2-1,NA,TRBD1,TRBV5-4,CASSSTGGGFNEQFF,TGTGCCAGCAGCTCTACAGGGGGAGGATTCAATGAGCAGTTCTTC
14,TRBJ2-3,NA,NA,TRBV5-1,CASSLASDTDTQYF,TGCGCCAGCAGCTTGGCGTCAGACACAGATACGCAGTATTTT
13,TRBJ1-1,NA,NA,TRBV7-8,CASSSQGNTEAFF,TGTGCCAGCAGCTCACAGGGGAACACTGAAGCTTTCTTT
15,TRBJ1-5,NA,TRBD1,TRBV3-1/TRBV3-2,CASSPDAGGYQPQHF,TGTGCCAGCAGCCCAGATGCAGGGGGGTATCAGCCCCAGCATTTT
15,TRBJ2-2,NA,NA,TRBV7-3,CASSLGPGSTGELFF,TGTGCCAGCAGCTTAGGTCCGGGTTCGACCGGGGAGCTGTTTTTT
16,TRBJ2-7,NA,TRBD2,TRBV18,CASSRGTSGTSYEQYF,TGTGCCAGCTCTCGAGGGACTAGCGGGACCTCCTACGAGCAGTACTTC
14,TRBJ1-4,NA,NA,TRBV4-2,CASSPREANEKLFF,TGTGCCAGCAGCCCCCGGGAAGCTAATGAAAAACTGTTTTTT
13,TRBJ2-2,NA,NA,TRBV19,CASSNRNTGELFF,TGTGCCAGTAGTAATAGGAACACCGGGGAGCTGTTTTTT
19,TRBJ2-1,NA,TRBD2,TRBV27,CASRYHRLAGDISYNEQFF,TGTGCCAGCAGATATCATCGACTAGCGGGAGACATCTCCTACAATGAGCAGTTCTTC
15,TRBJ1-1,few,TRBD1,TRBV6-6,CASSSGDRVNTEAFF,TGTGCCAGCAGCTCCGGGGACAGGGTAAACACTGAAGCTTTCTTT
14,TRBJ2-3,NA,NA,TRBV6-1,CASSEETGHYTQYF,TGTGCCAGCAGTGAAGAAACGGGACACTATACGCAGTATTTT
17,TRBJ2-7,NA,TRBD2,TRBV4-3,CASSDHLAGELSYEQYF,TGCGCCAGCAGCGACCATCTAGCGGGAGAGCTATCCTACGAGCAGTACTTC
15,TRBJ2-2,NA,TRBD1,TRBV27,CASSLRQGAPGELFF,TGTGCCAGCAGTTTAAGGCAGGGGGCGCCCGGGGAGCTGTTTTTT
14,TRBJ2-5,NA,NA,TRBV6-5,CASSSGTGGETQYF,TGTGCCAGCAGTTCCGGGACTGGCGGAGAGACCCAGTACTTC
16,TRBJ1-6,NA,NA,TRBV11-2,CASSLAPGGNNSPLHF,TGTGCCAGCAGCTTAGCCCCCGGGGGAAATAATTCACCCCTCCACTTT
14,TRBJ1-6,NA,TRBD1,TRBV9,CASSDRGPNSPLHF,TGTGCCAGCAGCGACAGGGGGCCAAATTCACCCCTCCACTTT
17,TRBJ2-3,NA,TRBD1,TRBV3-1/TRBV3-2,CASSHQQGAMGTDTQYF,TGTGCCAGCAGCCACCAACAGGGGGCGATGGGCACAGATACGCAGTATTTT
15,TRBJ2-2,NA,NA,TRBV7-9,CASSITPGNTGELFF,TGTGCCAGCAGCATAACTCCGGGGAACACCGGGGAGCTGTTTTTT
15,TRBJ2-1,NA,TRBD2,TRBV7-2,CASSHGLAANNEQFF,TGTGCCAGCAGCCATGGACTAGCGGCAAACAATGAGCAGTTCTTC
16,TRBJ2-2,NA,NA,TRBV4-1,CASSQVQVPQGGELFF,TGCGCCAGCAGCCAAGTTCAGGTCCCCCAGGGCGGGGAGCTGTTTTTT
15,TRBJ2-1,NA,TRBD2,TRBV5-4,CASSLGAGGGNEQFF,TGTGCCAGCAGCTTGGGAGCGGGAGGCGGGAATGAGCAGTTCTTC
18,TRBJ2-3,NA,NA,TRBV6-7,CASSYPPFLSSYTDTQYF,TGTGCCAGCAGTTACCCCCCATTTCTGAGCTCCTACACAGATACGCAGTATTTT
14,TRBJ1-1,NA,NA,TRBV2,CASSSSPGRTEAFF,TGTGCCAGCAGTTCCTCCCCAGGGCGCACTGAAGCTTTCTTT
17,TRBJ1-5,NA,NA,TRBV19,CASLPPPSGYGNQPQHF,TGTGCCAGTCTCCCCCCCCCGTCCGGGTATGGCAATCAGCCCCAGCATTTT
15,TRBJ2-3,NA,NA,TRBV4-2,CASSQDRLALDTQYF,TGTGCCAGCAGCCAAGATCGCCTAGCCCTGGATACGCAGTATTTT
16,TRBJ2-2,NA,NA,TRBV6-5,CASSYSSRLDTGELFF,TGTGCCAGCAGTTACTCGAGTAGATTGGACACCGGGGAGCTGTTTTTT
15,TRBJ1-6,NA,NA,TRBV5-6,CASSLKGGVNSPLHF,TGTGCCAGCAGCCTTAAGGGAGGGGTAAATTCACCCCTCCACTTT
14,TRBJ1-4,NA,NA,TRBV10-3,CAIRSTATNEKLFF,TGTGCCATCAGGTCGACTGCAACTAATGAAAAACTGTTTTTT
15,TRBJ2-1,once,TRBD2,TRBV9,CASSPGELAGEEQFF,TGTGCCAGCAGCCCCGGGGAACTAGCGGGGGAGGAGCAGTTCTTC
16,TRBJ2-5,NA,TRBD1,TRBV7-9,CASSPVGTGGIKTQYF,TGTGCCAGCAGCCCCGTGGGGACAGGGGGCATAAAGACCCAGTACTTC
11,TRBJ1-2,NA,NA,TRBV4-1,CASRGGVGYTF,TGCGCCAGCAGAGGGGGAGTTGGCTACACCTTC
14,TRBJ2-5,NA,TRBD1,TRBV18,CASSLTGPGETQYF,TGTGCCAGCTCACTGACAGGGCCCGGGGAGACCCAGTACTTC
12,TRBJ1-1,NA,NA,TRBV14,CASGAIRPDAFF,TGTGCCAGCGGGGCCATTCGCCCTGACGCTTTCTTT
15,TRBJ2-1,NA,TRBD1,TRBV7-3,CASSLVQGPNNEQFF,TGTGCCAGCAGCTTAGTACAGGGGCCCAACAATGAGCAGTTCTTC
16,TRBJ1-4,few,NA,TRBV14,CASSQVLGATNEKLFF,TGTGCCAGCAGCCAAGTATTGGGGGCGACTAATGAAAAACTGTTTTTT
14,TRBJ2-7,NA,NA,TRBV21-1,CASAGGERSYEQYF,TGTGCCAGCGCCGGGGGAGAGAGGTCTTACGAGCAGTACTTC
16,TRBJ1-6,NA,TRBD1,TRBV25-1,CASRPTGKGLNSPLHF,TGTGCCAGCAGGCCGACAGGGAAGGGGCTTAATTCACCCCTCCACTTT
15,TRBJ1-1,NA,NA,TRBV5-8,CASSPDRTRNTEAFF,TGTGCCAGCAGCCCCGACAGGACCCGAAACACTGAAGCTTTCTTT